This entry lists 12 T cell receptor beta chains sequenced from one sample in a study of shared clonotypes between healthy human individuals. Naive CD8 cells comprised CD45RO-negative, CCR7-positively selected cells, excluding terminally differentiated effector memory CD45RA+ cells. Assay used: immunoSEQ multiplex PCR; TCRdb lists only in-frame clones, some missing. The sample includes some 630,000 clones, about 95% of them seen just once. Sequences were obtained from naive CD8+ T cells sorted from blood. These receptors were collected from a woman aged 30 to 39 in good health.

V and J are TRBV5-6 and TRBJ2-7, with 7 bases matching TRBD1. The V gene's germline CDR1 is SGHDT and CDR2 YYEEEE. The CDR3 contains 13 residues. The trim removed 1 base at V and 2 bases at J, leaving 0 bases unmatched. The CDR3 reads CASSLTGAYEQYF. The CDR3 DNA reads TGTGCCAGCAGCTTGACAGGGGCCTACGAGCAGTACTTC.

CDR3 sequence (DNA): TGCAGCGTTGAGTCTTTAGACAATGAGCAGTTCTTC. Protein: CSVESLDNEQFF. V usage is TRBV29-1 and J usage is TRBJ2-1; D is ambiguous. Looked up from germline, CDR1 is SQVTM and CDR2 is ANQGSEA. This CDR3 has 12 residues. The V end was cut by 3 bases, the J end by 5 bases, with 8 bases between.

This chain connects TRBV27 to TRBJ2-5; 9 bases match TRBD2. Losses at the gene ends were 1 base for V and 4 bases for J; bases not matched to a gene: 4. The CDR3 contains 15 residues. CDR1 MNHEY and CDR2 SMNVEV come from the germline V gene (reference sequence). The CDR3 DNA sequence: TGTGCCAGCAGTTTATATGGCGGGAGGGGAGAGACCCAGTACTTC. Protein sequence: CASSLYGGRGETQYF.

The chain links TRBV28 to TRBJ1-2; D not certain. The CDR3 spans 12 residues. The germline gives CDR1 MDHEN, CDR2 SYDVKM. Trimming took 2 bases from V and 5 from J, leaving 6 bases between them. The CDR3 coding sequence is TGTGCCAGCAGTTTAGGCGGGTATGGCTACACCTTC. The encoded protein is CASSLGGYGYTF.

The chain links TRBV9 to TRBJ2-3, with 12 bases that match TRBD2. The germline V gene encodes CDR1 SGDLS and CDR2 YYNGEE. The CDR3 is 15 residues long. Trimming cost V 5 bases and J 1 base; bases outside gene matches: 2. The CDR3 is CASRPSGRGTDTQYF. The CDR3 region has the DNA TGTGCCAGCAGGCCTAGCGGGAGGGGCACAGATACGCAGTATTTT.

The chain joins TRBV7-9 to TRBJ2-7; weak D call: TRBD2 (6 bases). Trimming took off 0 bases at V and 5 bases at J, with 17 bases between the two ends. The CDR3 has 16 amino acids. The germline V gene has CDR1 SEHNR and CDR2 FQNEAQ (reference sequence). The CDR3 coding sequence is TGTGCCAGCAGCTTAGCGGGGGGTCTTACAGCCCACGAGCAGTACTTC. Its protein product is CASSLAGGLTAHEQYF.

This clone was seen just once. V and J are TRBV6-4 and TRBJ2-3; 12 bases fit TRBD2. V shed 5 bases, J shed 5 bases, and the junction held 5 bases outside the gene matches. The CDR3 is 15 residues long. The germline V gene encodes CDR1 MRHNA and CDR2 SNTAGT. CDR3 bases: TGTGCCAGCAGTCCTCTAGCGGGAGGGATAGATACGCAGTATTTT. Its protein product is CASSPLAGGIDTQYF.

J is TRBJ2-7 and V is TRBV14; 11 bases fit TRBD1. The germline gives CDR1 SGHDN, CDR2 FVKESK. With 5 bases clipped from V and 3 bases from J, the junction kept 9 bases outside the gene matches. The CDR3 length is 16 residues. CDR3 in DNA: TGTGCCAGCAGCTTCCCTCCGGGACAGGGGGGCTACGAGCAGTACTTC. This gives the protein CASSFPPGQGGYEQYF.

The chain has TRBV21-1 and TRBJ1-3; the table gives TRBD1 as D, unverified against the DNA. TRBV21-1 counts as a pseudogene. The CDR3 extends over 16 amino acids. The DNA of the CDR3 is TGTGCCAGCCATGAGTCGGACAGGGTAGACGGAAACACCATATATTTT. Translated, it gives CASHESDRVDGNTIYF.

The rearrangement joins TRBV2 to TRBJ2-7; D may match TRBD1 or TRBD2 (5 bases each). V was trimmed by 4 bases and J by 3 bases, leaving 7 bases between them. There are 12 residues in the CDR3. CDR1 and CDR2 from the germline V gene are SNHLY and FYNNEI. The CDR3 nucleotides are TGTGCCAGCAGTGGGGACCTCTACGAGCAGTACTTC. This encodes CASSGDLYEQYF. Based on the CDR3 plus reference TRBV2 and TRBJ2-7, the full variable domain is EPEVTQTPSHQVTQMGQEVILRCVPISNHLYFYWYRQILGQKVEFLVSFYNNEISEKSEIFDDQFSVERPDGSNFTLKIRSTKLEDSAMYFCASSGDLYEQYFGPGTRLTVT.

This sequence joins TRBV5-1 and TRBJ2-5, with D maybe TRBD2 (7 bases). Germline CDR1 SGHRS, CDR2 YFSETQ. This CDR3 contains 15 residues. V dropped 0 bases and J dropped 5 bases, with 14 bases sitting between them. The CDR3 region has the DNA TGCGCCAGCAGCTTGGAAGGGAGGGGGTCGGAGACCCAGTACTTC. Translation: CASSLEGRGSETQYF.

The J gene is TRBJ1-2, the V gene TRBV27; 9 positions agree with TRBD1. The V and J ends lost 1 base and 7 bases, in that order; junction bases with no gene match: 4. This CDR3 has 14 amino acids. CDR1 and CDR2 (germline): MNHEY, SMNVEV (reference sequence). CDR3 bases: TGTGCCAGCAGTTTATTACAGGGGGCGGCTGGCTACACCTTC. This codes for CASSLLQGAAGYTF.